The 5 T cell receptor beta chains below were found in one sample sequenced in a study of T cells in Graves' hyperthyroidism and ophthalmopathy. It was RNA transcripts that yielded the amplified TCR beta CDR3 regions. The HTBI primer set drove a first-round RT-PCR of the TCR CDR3. One entry per CDR3 protein, called by TCRdb with MiXCR from the multiplex PCR reads. The sample lists 540,000 or so distinct CDR3 sequences, approximately 14% occurring once. The sequenced sample consisted of blood. The origin of the receptors is a woman in her twenties or thirties with Graves' hyperthyroidism.

This clonotype was seen just once. The chain joins TRBV19 to TRBJ1-5, with 9 positions matching TRBD1. The CDR3 covers 15 residues. In germline, CDR1 is LNHDA, CDR2 SQIVND (reference sequence). J lost 7 bases, V lost 8 bases, and 12 bases had no gene match. The CDR3: CASQQGAREVQPQHF. Here the CDR3 DNA reads TGTGCCAGTCAACAGGGGGCCCGGGAAGTCCAGCCCCAGCATTTT.

The chain has TRBV6-1 and TRBJ2-2, with 14 bases aligning to TRBD2. CDR1 and CDR2 (germline): MNHNS, SASEGT. This CDR3 is built from 17 residues. V lost 8 bases to trimming and J lost 3 bases; unmatched junction nucleotides: 8. The CDR3 loop reads CASRKTSGRGDTGELFF. DNA of the CDR3: TGTGCCAGCCGAAAGACTAGCGGGAGGGGAGACACCGGGGAGCTGTTTTTT.

In this sample, this clonotype turned up many times. V is TRBV3-1 and J is TRBJ1-2, with a possible D match to TRBD1 (5 bases). The CDR3 length is 16 residues. Trimming left V 0 bases short and J 2 bases short, with 13 bases between. Germline loops: CDR1 LGHDT, CDR2 YNNKEL (reference sequence). The CDR3 spells CASSQEGQGYNYGYTF. CDR3 DNA: TGTGCCAGCAGCCAAGAAGGCCAGGGTTACAACTATGGCTACACCTTC.

This clonotype occurred many times. The chain employs TRBV28 and TRBJ2-7; 9 bases match TRBD2. Germline CDR1 is MDHEN and CDR2 is SYDVKM. This CDR3 has 14 residues. J was trimmed by 3 bases and V by 6 bases; bases with no gene match: 6. CDR3 residues: CASRNSGSFYEQYF. The CDR3 region has the DNA TGTGCCAGCAGGAATAGCGGGAGCTTCTACGAGCAGTACTTC.

V and J are TRBV5-6 and TRBJ2-6; D gene ambiguous. From germline, CDR1 is SGHDT and CDR2 YYEEEE. This CDR3 is built from 16 residues. The V gene lost 6 bases and the J gene lost 0 bases, with 13 bases spanning the gap. In DNA form, the CDR3 reads TGTGCCAGCACGAGGCGGAGCCTCTCTGGGGCCAACGTCCTGACTTTC. Protein product: CASTRRSLSGANVLTF.